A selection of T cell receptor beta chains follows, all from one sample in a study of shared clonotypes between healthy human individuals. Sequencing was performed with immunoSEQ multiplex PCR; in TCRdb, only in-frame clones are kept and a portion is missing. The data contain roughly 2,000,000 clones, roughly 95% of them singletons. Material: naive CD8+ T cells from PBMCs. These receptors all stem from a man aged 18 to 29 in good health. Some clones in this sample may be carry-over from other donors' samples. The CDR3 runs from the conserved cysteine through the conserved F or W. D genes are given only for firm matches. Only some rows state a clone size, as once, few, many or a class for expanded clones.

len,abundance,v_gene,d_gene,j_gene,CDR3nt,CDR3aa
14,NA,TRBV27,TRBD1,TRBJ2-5,TGTGCCAGCAGTTTTAGGGCAGGGGGTGAGACCCAGTACTTC,CASSFRAGGETQYF
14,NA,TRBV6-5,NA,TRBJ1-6,TGTGCCAGCAGTTACTCGACCGGGGCGCAGGACCTCCACTTT,CASSYSTGAQDLHF
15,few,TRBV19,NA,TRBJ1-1,TGTGCCAGTAGTTACCGTCTGGGGAAGAACACTGAAGCTTTCTTT,CASSYRLGKNTEAFF
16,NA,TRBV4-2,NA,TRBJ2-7,TGTGCCAGCAGCCATGGTAGTATAGGCTCACTATACGAGCAGTACTTC,CASSHGSIGSLYEQYF
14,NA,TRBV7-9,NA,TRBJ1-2,TGTGCCAGCAGCCGGCTCAGGAGCGTGGATGGCTACACCTTC,CASSRLRSVDGYTF
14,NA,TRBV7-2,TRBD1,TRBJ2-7,TGTGCCAGCAGCCTACGGGACAGCTCCTACGAGCAGTACTTC,CASSLRDSSYEQYF
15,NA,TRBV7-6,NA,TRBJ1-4,TGTGCCAGCAGCCACGGAGCTGGGGCCGCTGGAAAACTGTTTTTT,CASSHGAGAAGKLFF
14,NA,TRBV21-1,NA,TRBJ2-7,TGTGCCAGCAGCACCCGGGACTGGACCTACGAGCAGTACTTC,CASSTRDWTYEQYF
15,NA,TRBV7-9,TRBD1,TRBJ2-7,TGTGCCAGCAGCCCAGACAGGGGGCAAGCCTACGAGCAGTACTTC,CASSPDRGQAYEQYF
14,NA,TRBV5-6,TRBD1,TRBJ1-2,TGTGCCAGCAGCTTAACCGGGACAGGGGTTGGCTACACCTTC,CASSLTGTGVGYTF
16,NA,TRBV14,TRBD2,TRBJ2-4,TGTGCCAGCAGCCAGGGACTAGCGGGAGTATCTTACATTCAGTACTTC,CASSQGLAGVSYIQYF
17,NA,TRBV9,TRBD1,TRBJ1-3,TGTGCCAGCAGCGAAACCGTACAGGGGCTCTCTGGAAACACCATATATTTT,CASSETVQGLSGNTIYF
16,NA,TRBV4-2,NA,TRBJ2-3,TGTGCCAGCAGCCAAGGTGTCGGTGCAATCGCAGATACGCAGTATTTT,CASSQGVGAIADTQYF
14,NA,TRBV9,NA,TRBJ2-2,TGTGCCAGCAGCCCTACGGACCTGACCGGGGAGCTGTTTTTT,CASSPTDLTGELFF
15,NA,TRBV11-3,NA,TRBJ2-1,TGTGCCAGCAGCCTCGGGGGCAGCTCCTACAATGAGCAGTTCTTC,CASSLGGSSYNEQFF
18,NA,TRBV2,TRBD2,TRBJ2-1,TGTGCCAGCAGTGAACTCCTTAGCGGGGTCTCGCTACACAATGAGCAGTTCTTC,CASSELLSGVSLHNEQFF
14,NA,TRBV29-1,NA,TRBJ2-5,TGCAGCGTTTACGGCGGGACTTCACAAGAGACCCAGTACTTC,CSVYGGTSQETQYF
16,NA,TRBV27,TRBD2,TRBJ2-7,TGTGCCAGCAGTACCCTAGCCGGGGGGACCTCCTACGAGCAGTACTTC,CASSTLAGGTSYEQYF
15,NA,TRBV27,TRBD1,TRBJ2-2,TGTGCCAGCAGCAACCGGGACAGCTACACCGGGGAGCTGTTTTTT,CASSNRDSYTGELFF
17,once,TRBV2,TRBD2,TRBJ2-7,TGTGCCAGCAAACCGAGGACTAGCGGGACTTACACCTACGAGCAGTACTTC,CASKPRTSGTYTYEQYF
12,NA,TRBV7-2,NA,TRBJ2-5,TGTGCCAGCAGCCCCACCTGGGAGACCCAGTACTTC,CASSPTWETQYF
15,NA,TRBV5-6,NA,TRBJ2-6,TGTGCCAGCAGCCCGGTGGGCGGTGGGGCCAACGTCCTGACTTTC,CASSPVGGGANVLTF
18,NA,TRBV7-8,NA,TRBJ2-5,TGTGCCAGCAGCTTATCAGGGGGAGCGGGGATAAATCGGGAGACCCAGTACTTC,CASSLSGGAGINRETQYF
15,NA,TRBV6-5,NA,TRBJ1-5,TGTGCCAGCAGTTTGAACAGGGAAGGCAATCAGCCCCAGCATTTT,CASSLNREGNQPQHF
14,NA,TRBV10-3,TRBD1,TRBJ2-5,TGTGCCATCAGTGAAGAACAGGGGGTAGAGACCCAGTACTTC,CAISEEQGVETQYF
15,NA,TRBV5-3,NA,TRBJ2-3,TGTGCCAGAAGCTTGGTAGGACTACCCACAGATACGCAGTATTTT,CARSLVGLPTDTQYF
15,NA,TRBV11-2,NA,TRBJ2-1,TGTGCCAGCAGCTTAGCCGGACCTTTCTACAATGAGCAGTTCTTC,CASSLAGPFYNEQFF
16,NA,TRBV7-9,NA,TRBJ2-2,TGTGCCAGCAGCCTGCCGGAGGCCCAGAACACCGGGGAGCTGTTTTTT,CASSLPEAQNTGELFF
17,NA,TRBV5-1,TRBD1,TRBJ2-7,TGCGCCAGCAGCTTGTGGTTTGGGGACAGGGGCCCTCGGGAGCAGTACTTC,CASSLWFGDRGPREQYF
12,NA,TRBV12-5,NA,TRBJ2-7,TGTGCTAGTGGTTTGGTGACCGGCGAGCAGTACTTC,CASGLVTGEQYF
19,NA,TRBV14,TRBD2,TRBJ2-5,TGTGCCAGCAGCCAAGATTATAGACTAGCGGGAGCACATCGAGAGACCCAGTACTTC,CASSQDYRLAGAHRETQYF
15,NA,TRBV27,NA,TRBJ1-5,TGTGCCAGCAGTTTCCTTGGACAGAGCAATCAGCCCCAGCATTTT,CASSFLGQSNQPQHF
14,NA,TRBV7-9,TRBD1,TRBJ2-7,TGTGCCAGCAGCGGGGGCAGGGGGCTGCGTGAGCAGTACTTC,CASSGGRGLREQYF
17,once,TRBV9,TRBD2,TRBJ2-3,TGTGCCAGCAGCGTAGTAGGGCTAGCGGGGGGCACAGATACGCAGTATTTT,CASSVVGLAGGTDTQYF
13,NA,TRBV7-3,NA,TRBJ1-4,TGTGCCAGCAGCACCGACTTGGGAGAAAAACTGTTTTTT,CASSTDLGEKLFF